The T cell receptor (beta chain) described here comes from a study of blood T cell repertoires in COVID-19. Study as a whole: T cells, B-cell-depleted T cells, or PBMCs provided the cDNA or gDNA that served as material.

Original processing methods: Quantification of nucleated cells was approximated via reference gene primer amplification. The data were produced by immunoSEQ multiplex PCR, yet TCRdb's version contains in-frame clones alone and is incomplete. V and J calls and clone size are given by that table; D and trimming were obtained from the DNA. The sample has about 260,000 clones, about nine tenths seen once. The CDR3 consists of 13 residues. CDR1 and CDR2 from the germline V gene are KGHDR and SFDVKD. Trimming removed 10 bases at V and 0 bases at J, with 11 bases between. The sequence was collected from a person under 35 with COVID-19, enrolled during active disease. The rearrangement links TRBV24-1 to TRBJ1-1; D is perhaps TRBD1 (5 bases). Source material: peripheral blood. The CDR3 region is CATQEGVNTEAFF. DNA for the CDR3: TGTGCCACTCAAGAAGGGGTGAACACTGAAGCTTTCTTT.